The clone carrying this TCR beta chain was seen many times. MiXCR, applied by TCRdb to the RACE reads, yields one record per CDR3 protein. The sample yields around 44,000 distinct CDR3 sequences, about 4% seen once. The sample's time point: patch test 1, 2 weeks after DPC sensitization. Treatment specified: therapeutic diphenylcyclopropenone sensitization with weekly scalp DPC. Extraction yielded total RNA from whole blood (unfractionated). The data were taken from a study of human T cells and chemical hapten exposure. J lost 7 bases, V lost 7 bases, and 11 bases had no gene match. The CDR3 contains 14 residues.

The sequencing used whole blood, collected in connection with sensitization to the hapten diphenylcyclopropenone (DPC). This receptor was obtained from a man between 50 and 59 years old with alopecia areata. Some clones in this sample may be carry-over from other donors' samples. The chain combines TRBV12-3 or TRBV12-4 with TRBJ2-7, with 9 bases that match TRBD2. The chain's CDR3 is CASNLLGLAKEQYF. The CDR3 coding sequence is TGTGCCAGCAATCTCTTGGGACTAGCCAAAGAGCAGTACTTC.